This T cell receptor (beta chain) emerged from a study of OX40 agonist ivuxolimab in advanced cancers. Overall study: All patients had ivuxolimab intravenously every 2 weeks at 0.01 to 10 mg/kg. With a range of roughly 20 to 90, age averaged roughly 60 years, and roughly 80% were male. Study results and limitations: Among T cells, CD8+ cells averaged more expanded clones than CD4+ cells.

A word on this clone: As yet, its antigen is unknown.

The table came from immunoSEQ multiplex PCR; TCRdb's copy has only in-frame clones and leaves some out. This sample yields 55,000 to 65,000 clones, of which about nine tenths are seen a single time; roughly 1.8% belongs to the top ten. This CDR3 is 13 amino acids long. The V end lost 2 bases, the J end lost 6 bases, and 10 bases lay between the germline ends. Germline lookup yields CDR1 KGHSH and CDR2 LQKENI. The rearrangement links TRBV18 to TRBJ1-1, with D uncertain. The sequence was obtained from an adult with an advanced solid tumor such as melanoma, head and neck, liver or kidney cancer. The sample consisted of CD4+ or CD8+ T cells sorted from blood, taken in a trial of the OX40 agonist ivuxolimab. As DNA, the CDR3 is TGTGCCAGCTCACCAACTGAAGTTTCTGAAGCTTTCTTT. This codes for CASSPTEVSEAFF.